This is a list of T cell receptor beta chains from one sample in a study of vaccination effects on CD4 cells after COVID-19. The repertoire was sequenced with immunoSEQ multiplex PCR; TCRdb's copy has only in-frame clones and lacks some. This sample has about 14,000 clones; 76% occur once, and the top ten carry under 30%. Which antigens these TCRs recognize remains unknown. The starting material was CD4+ T cells from PBMCs cultured with HCoV-229E spike peptides, obtained before COVID-19 vaccination. The receptors were gathered from a human donor who received a COVID-19 vaccine. Both conserved end residues are part of each CDR3. The D gene is left open where the match is weak. The size field is filled for only some rows; it gives once, few, many or a size class.

J: TRBJ1-5; D: NA; size: few; V: TRBV2; DNA: TGTGCCAGCAGTCAGTATGGCAATCAGCCCCAGCATTTT; CDR3: CASSQYGNQPQHF
J: TRBJ1-2; D: NA; size: NA; V: TRBV7-8; DNA: TGTGCCAGCAGCCCTAGGGGGGGCTTGGCCTATGGCTACACCTTC; CDR3: CASSPRGGLAYGYTF
J: TRBJ1-1; D: TRBD1; size: NA; V: TRBV18; DNA: TGTGCCAGCTCACCCCAGACAGGGCACACTGAAGCTTTCTTT; CDR3: CASSPQTGHTEAFF
J: TRBJ2-2; D: NA; size: NA; V: TRBV9; DNA: TGTGCCAGCAGCGTACGGGCGCGAGTCAACACCGGGGAGCTGTTTTTT; CDR3: CASSVRARVNTGELFF
J: TRBJ2-3; D: NA; size: NA; V: TRBV4-1; DNA: TGCGCCAGCAGCCAAGATTGGTCCAGTTTTCCGTATTTT; CDR3: CASSQDWSSFPYF
J: TRBJ2-1; D: NA; size: NA; V: TRBV28; DNA: TGTGCCAGCAGTTTAAGGTCCAATGAGCAGTTCTTC; CDR3: CASSLRSNEQFF
J: TRBJ1-2; D: NA; size: once; V: TRBV6-5; DNA: TGTGCCAGCAGTTACTCAGGGGGAAGTTACTATGGCTACACCTTC; CDR3: CASSYSGGSYYGYTF
J: TRBJ1-2; D: TRBD1; size: NA; V: TRBV25-1; DNA: TGTGCCAGCAGTGGTACGACAGGGAGGGACTATGGCTACACCTTC; CDR3: CASSGTTGRDYGYTF
J: TRBJ1-1; D: NA; size: NA; V: TRBV30; DNA: TGTGCCTGGAGTTTTCCGGGGGCGGGGGACACTGAAGCTTTCTTT; CDR3: CAWSFPGAGDTEAFF
J: TRBJ1-1; D: NA; size: NA; V: TRBV27; DNA: TGTGCCAGCAGTTTGTACAGGGTGAACACTGAAGCTTTCTTT; CDR3: CASSLYRVNTEAFF
J: TRBJ2-1; D: TRBD1; size: NA; V: TRBV24-1; DNA: TGTGCCACCAGTGTAGGACAGGGGGTGCATGAGCAGTTCTTC; CDR3: CATSVGQGVHEQFF
J: TRBJ2-6; D: TRBD1; size: NA; V: TRBV3-1/TRBV3-2; DNA: TGTGCCAGCAGCCTTGGACAGGGGAGGGCTGGGGCCAACGTCCTGACTTTC; CDR3: CASSLGQGRAGANVLTF
J: TRBJ2-1; D: TRBD2; size: NA; V: TRBV28; DNA: TGTGCCAGCACTCCATTCGATAGCGGGAGTACCAATGAGCAGTTCTTC; CDR3: CASTPFDSGSTNEQFF
J: TRBJ2-5; D: NA; size: NA; V: TRBV28; DNA: TGTGCCAGTTCACCAGTATACCAAGAGACCCAGTACTTC; CDR3: CASSPVYQETQYF
J: TRBJ2-7; D: NA; size: NA; V: TRBV20-1; DNA: TGCAGTGCTAGTGGGGCAGATTACTACGAGCAGTACTTC; CDR3: CSASGADYYEQYF
J: TRBJ1-2; D: NA; size: NA; V: TRBV5-1; DNA: TGCGCCAGCAGCCCTATGGGGAGCTATGGCTACACCTTC; CDR3: CASSPMGSYGYTF
J: TRBJ2-1; D: TRBD2; size: NA; V: TRBV28; DNA: TGTGCCAGCAGGCAGACTAGCGGATACAATGAGCAGTTCTTC; CDR3: CASRQTSGYNEQFF
J: TRBJ1-1; D: NA; size: NA; V: TRBV10-3; DNA: TGTGCCATCAGTGAACCCCGGAACACTGAAGCTTTCTTT; CDR3: CAISEPRNTEAFF
J: TRBJ1-5; D: NA; size: NA; V: TRBV6-2/TRBV6-3; DNA: TGTGCCAGCAGTCCCCCCGGGTATAGCAATCAGCCCCAGCATTTT; CDR3: CASSPPGYSNQPQHF
J: TRBJ2-2; D: NA; size: NA; V: TRBV29-1; DNA: TGCAGCGCTCAGGGGAGGAGGGGGGAGCTGTTTTTT; CDR3: CSAQGRRGELFF
J: TRBJ1-1; D: TRBD1; size: NA; V: TRBV5-1; DNA: TGCGCCAGCAGCACCGGACAGGGACTGCTGAACACTGAAGCTTTCTTT; CDR3: CASSTGQGLLNTEAFF
J: TRBJ2-1; D: TRBD2; size: NA; V: TRBV7-7; DNA: TGTGCTAGCAGCTTAGTTGGTCTCGCGGGGGGTGGCAATGAGCAGTTCTTC; CDR3: CASSLVGLAGGGNEQFF
J: TRBJ2-3; D: NA; size: NA; V: TRBV7-8; DNA: TGTGCCAGCAGCGCCTATGTCCGGGACCCGAGCACAGATACGCAGTATTTT; CDR3: CASSAYVRDPSTDTQYF
J: TRBJ2-3; D: NA; size: NA; V: TRBV10-3; DNA: TGTGCCACCCTCCGGGACTCCCTGGCAGATACGCAGTATTTT; CDR3: CATLRDSLADTQYF
J: TRBJ1-2; D: NA; size: NA; V: TRBV6-1; DNA: TGTGCCAGCAGTGAATCCGGGGGGCGGTATGGCTACACCTTC; CDR3: CASSESGGRYGYTF
J: TRBJ1-5; D: NA; size: NA; V: TRBV10-3; DNA: TGTGCCATCAGTGAGTCACAGGATCAGCCCCAGCATTTT; CDR3: CAISESQDQPQHF